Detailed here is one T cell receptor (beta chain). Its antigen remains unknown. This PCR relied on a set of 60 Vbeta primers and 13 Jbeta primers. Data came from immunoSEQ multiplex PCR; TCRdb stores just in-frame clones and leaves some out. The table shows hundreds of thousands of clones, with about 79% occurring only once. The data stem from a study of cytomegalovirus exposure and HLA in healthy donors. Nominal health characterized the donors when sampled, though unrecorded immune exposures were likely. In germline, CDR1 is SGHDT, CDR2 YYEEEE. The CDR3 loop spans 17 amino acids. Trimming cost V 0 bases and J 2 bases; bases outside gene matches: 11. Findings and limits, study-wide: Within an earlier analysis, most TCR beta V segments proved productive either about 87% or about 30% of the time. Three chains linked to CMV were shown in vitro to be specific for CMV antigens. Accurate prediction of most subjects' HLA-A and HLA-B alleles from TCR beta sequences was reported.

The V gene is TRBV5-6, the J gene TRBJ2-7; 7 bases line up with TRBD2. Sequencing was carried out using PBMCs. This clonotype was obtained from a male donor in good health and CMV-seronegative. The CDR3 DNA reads TGTGCCAGCAGCTTGGAGGATGTCCTCCGGGGGGCCTACGAGCAGTACTTC. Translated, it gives CASSLEDVLRGAYEQYF.